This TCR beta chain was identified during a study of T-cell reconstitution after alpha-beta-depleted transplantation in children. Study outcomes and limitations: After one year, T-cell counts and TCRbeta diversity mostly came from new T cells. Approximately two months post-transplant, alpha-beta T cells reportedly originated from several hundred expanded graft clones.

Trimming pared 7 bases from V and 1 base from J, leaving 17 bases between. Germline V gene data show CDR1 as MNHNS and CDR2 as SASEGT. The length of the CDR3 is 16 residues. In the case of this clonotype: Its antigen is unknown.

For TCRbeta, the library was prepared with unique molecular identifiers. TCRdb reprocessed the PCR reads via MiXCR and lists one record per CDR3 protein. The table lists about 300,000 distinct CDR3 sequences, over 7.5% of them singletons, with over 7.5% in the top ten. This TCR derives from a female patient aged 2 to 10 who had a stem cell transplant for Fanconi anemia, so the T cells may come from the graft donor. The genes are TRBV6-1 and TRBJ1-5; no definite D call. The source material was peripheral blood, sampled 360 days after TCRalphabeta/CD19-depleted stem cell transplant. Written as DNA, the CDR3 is TGTGCCAGCACCCCTAAGGGTATCGGGAGCAATCAGCCCCAGCATTTT. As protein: CASTPKGIGSNQPQHF.